The clone carrying this TCR beta chain was seen a single time. The data originate from a study of blood T cell repertoires in COVID-19. J was trimmed by 4 bases and V by 4 bases; bases with no gene match: 12. Germline CDR1 is LGHDT and CDR2 is YNNKEL (reference sequence). The CDR3 has 16 residues. Profiling relied on immunoSEQ multiplex PCR, and the TCRdb table lists in-frame clones only, not all of them. The sample carries around 210,000 clones, around four fifths recorded once. This TCR came from a man aged 60 to 69 with COVID-19, enrolled during active disease. Sequenced material: peripheral blood. V gene TRBV3-1 (or the pseudogene TRBV3-2) combines with J gene TRBJ2-5, with TRBD1 matching 7 bases. The DNA for the CDR3 is TGTGCCAGCAGCCTACGATCAGGGGGTGGTCGAGAGACCCAGTACTTC. Its translation: CASSLRSGGGRETQYF.